Listed below are T cell receptor beta chains from one sample, sequenced in a study of vaccination and CD4 T cells after COVID-19. These receptors have no identified antigens. TCRdb itself ran the PCR reads through MiXCR, one entry per CDR3 protein. The table shows about 20,000 distinct CDR3 sequences, with roughly 71% occurring only once. Sequenced input: CD4+ T cells from blood, cultured in vitro. These TCRs come from a human donor who had recovered from COVID-19. CDR3s leave out the opening cysteine and the closing phenylalanine or tryptophan. Clone size, where shown, is once, few, many, or a class for clones that have expanded.

j_call: TRBJ2-2; cdr3_length: 13; v_call: TRBV29-1; clone_size: NA; cdr3_aa: SVARRAFGTGELF
j_call: TRBJ1-5; cdr3_length: 13; v_call: TRBV7-9; clone_size: NA; cdr3_aa: ASSLWREGNQPQH
j_call: TRBJ2-7; cdr3_length: 9; v_call: TRBV20-1; clone_size: NA; cdr3_aa: SATREYEQY
j_call: TRBJ1-2; cdr3_length: 14; v_call: TRBV6-1; clone_size: NA; cdr3_aa: ASNLGSAGSSGGYT
j_call: TRBJ1-3; cdr3_length: 14; v_call: TRBV20-1; clone_size: NA; cdr3_aa: SASQTRGTSGNTIY
j_call: TRBJ2-2; cdr3_length: 14; v_call: TRBV25-1; clone_size: NA; cdr3_aa: ASSELNPSRTGELF
j_call: TRBJ1-1; cdr3_length: 11; v_call: TRBV15; clone_size: few; cdr3_aa: ATSREGTGRTF
j_call: TRBJ1-2; cdr3_length: 14; v_call: TRBV28; clone_size: NA; cdr3_aa: ASTSSFLTASYGYT
j_call: TRBJ2-5; cdr3_length: 11; v_call: TRBV7-2; clone_size: few; cdr3_aa: ASSLGAVETQY
j_call: TRBJ1-1; cdr3_length: 11; v_call: TRBV7-2; clone_size: NA; cdr3_aa: ASRAGMNTEAF
j_call: TRBJ2-1; cdr3_length: 14; v_call: TRBV11-2; clone_size: once; cdr3_aa: ASSSRLAGGLSEQF
j_call: TRBJ2-5; cdr3_length: 12; v_call: TRBV10-2; clone_size: NA; cdr3_aa: ASRENPGGETQY
j_call: TRBJ1-2; cdr3_length: 16; v_call: TRBV12-3/TRBV12-4; clone_size: NA; cdr3_aa: ASTFRVSTTLINYGYT
j_call: TRBJ1-2; cdr3_length: 13; v_call: TRBV4-1; clone_size: NA; cdr3_aa: ASSLDRVGIYGYT
j_call: TRBJ1-1; cdr3_length: 13; v_call: TRBV19; clone_size: NA; cdr3_aa: ASSMGRGIGTEAF
j_call: TRBJ1-5; cdr3_length: 13; v_call: TRBV15; clone_size: NA; cdr3_aa: ATSPRRNQNQPQH
j_call: TRBJ1-1; cdr3_length: 11; v_call: TRBV2; clone_size: few; cdr3_aa: ASRTGMNTEAF
j_call: TRBJ2-1; cdr3_length: 12; v_call: TRBV20-1; clone_size: once; cdr3_aa: SASPSGRVNEQF
j_call: TRBJ2-7; cdr3_length: 13; v_call: TRBV2; clone_size: few; cdr3_aa: ASRSQDSGVYEQY
j_call: TRBJ1-4; cdr3_length: 12; v_call: TRBV12-3/TRBV12-4; clone_size: NA; cdr3_aa: ASSRRAGNEKLF
j_call: TRBJ1-1; cdr3_length: 12; v_call: TRBV18; clone_size: NA; cdr3_aa: AGSPLTRNTEAF
j_call: TRBJ1-6; cdr3_length: 10; v_call: TRBV30; clone_size: NA; cdr3_aa: AWAGPSSPLH
j_call: TRBJ1-5; cdr3_length: 13; v_call: TRBV20-1; clone_size: few; cdr3_aa: SARVSGRSNQPQH
j_call: TRBJ1-5; cdr3_length: 13; v_call: TRBV27; clone_size: NA; cdr3_aa: ASSSYQGYNQPQH
j_call: TRBJ1-2; cdr3_length: 11; v_call: TRBV28; clone_size: NA; cdr3_aa: ASGTGGPYGYT
j_call: TRBJ2-1; cdr3_length: 12; v_call: TRBV15; clone_size: once; cdr3_aa: ATSGAGPRDEQF
j_call: TRBJ2-7; cdr3_length: 13; v_call: TRBV7-2; clone_size: few; cdr3_aa: ASSPGPQSSYEQY
j_call: TRBJ1-1; cdr3_length: 13; v_call: TRBV6-1; clone_size: NA; cdr3_aa: ASTTQGLMNTEAF
j_call: TRBJ1-2; cdr3_length: 10; v_call: TRBV24-1; clone_size: NA; cdr3_aa: ATSGWDYGYT
j_call: TRBJ1-1; cdr3_length: 12; v_call: TRBV5-1; clone_size: NA; cdr3_aa: ASSFLDQGAEAF
j_call: TRBJ2-6; cdr3_length: 12; v_call: TRBV20-1; clone_size: NA; cdr3_aa: SAAPISGANVLT
j_call: TRBJ2-3; cdr3_length: 12; v_call: TRBV2; clone_size: NA; cdr3_aa: ASSLAGATDTQY
j_call: TRBJ2-7; cdr3_length: 10; v_call: TRBV27; clone_size: NA; cdr3_aa: ASSLGGYEQY
j_call: TRBJ1-5; cdr3_length: 13; v_call: TRBV7-2; clone_size: few; cdr3_aa: ASSLQTGGFQPQH
j_call: TRBJ2-3; cdr3_length: 12; v_call: TRBV27; clone_size: NA; cdr3_aa: AAKAWEGTDTQY